This TCR beta chain was sequenced for a study of PD-1 blockade in classical Hodgkin lymphoma. Study outcomes and limitations: Patients who initiated nivolumab within 1 year of ASCT were excluded. CD8+ TCR diversity did not rise significantly by C4D1, unlike CD4+.

Worth noting for this clone: The antigen remains unidentified.

Each patient experienced a relapse that followed autologous stem cell transplantation, and brentuximab vedotin exposure varied. Sequencing was performed with immunoSEQ multiplex PCR; in TCRdb, only in-frame clones are kept and a portion is missing. The repertoire includes tens of thousands of clones, 89% of them detected once, and 9.5% to 12% sits in the top ten. Germline CDR1 is MNHNS and CDR2 is SASEGT. The CDR3 extends over 16 amino acids. The V gene end was trimmed by 4 bases and the J gene end by 1 base; junction bases not matched to a gene: 7. The chain carries TRBV6-1 and TRBJ2-7; 10 nucleotides align to TRBD1. Material: peripheral blood mononuclear cells (PBMCs), obtained before the second cycle of nivolumab. The clonotype originates from a human donor with classical Hodgkin lymphoma. Written as DNA, the CDR3 is TGTGCCAGCAGTGGGCCGGGACAGGGGCCTTCCTACGAGCAGTACTTC. Protein sequence: CASSGPGQGPSYEQYF.